The 12 T cell receptor beta chains below come from one sample, sequenced in a study of OX40 agonist ivuxolimab in advanced cancers. Generated by immunoSEQ multiplex PCR, the TCRdb table keeps only in-frame clones and is missing some. Counted here are almost 45,000 clones, approximately 86% occurring once; the ten biggest clones make up roughly 18%. The specimen was CD4+ or CD8+ T cells sorted from blood, collected in a trial of the OX40 agonist ivuxolimab. Receptors originate from an adult with an advanced solid tumor such as melanoma, head and neck, liver or kidney cancer.

The chain joins TRBV11-3 to TRBJ1-1; D unresolved. The V gene lost 0 bases and the J gene lost 5 bases, with 13 bases spanning the gap. Germline V gene data show CDR1 as SGHNT and CDR2 as YENEEA. The CDR3 is 15 amino acids. CDR3 residues: CASSLDSRLGTEAFF. The DNA for the CDR3 is TGTGCCAGCAGCTTAGATTCCCGCCTTGGGACTGAAGCTTTCTTT.

This chain joins TRBV2 and TRBJ1-2; D remains ambiguous. The CDR3 length is 12 residues. V lost 11 bases to trimming and J lost 0 bases, with 10 bases between them. Germline CDR1 SNHLY, CDR2 FYNNEI. CDR3: CAEERTNYGYTF. In DNA, the CDR3 is TGTGCCGAGGAGCGTACTAACTATGGCTACACCTTC.

V gene TRBV6-6 combines with J gene TRBJ1-2; D unclear. V lost 2 bases and J lost 8, with 12 bases in between. The length of the CDR3 is 13 residues. Germline V CDR1 and CDR2: MNHNY, SVGAGI (reference sequence). CDR3 nucleotides: TGTGCCAGCAGTTACGGTGGCGGATGGGGCTACACCTTC. Amino acid sequence: CASSYGGGWGYTF.

In DNA form, the CDR3 reads TGTGCCAGCAGCCTGCCGGACGGCACAGATACGCAGTATTTT. This encodes CASSLPDGTDTQYF. This chain connects TRBV5-4 to TRBJ2-3; unclear D gene. Germline CDR1 SGHNT, CDR2 YYREEE (reference sequence). The CDR3 spans 14 residues. The germline V and J ends were trimmed by 4 bases and 1 base, with 10 bases remaining between them.

The chain links TRBV28 to TRBJ1-1, with TRBD1 as a possible D gene (6 bases). Per the germline V gene, CDR1 is MDHEN and CDR2 is SYDVKM. V was cut by 4 bases and J by 11 bases, with 17 bases left in between. The CDR3 extends over 13 amino acids. The CDR3 loop is CASSSLGASAAFF. The CDR3 DNA reads as TGTGCCAGCAGTTCCCTGGGGGCGAGTGCGGCTTTCTTT.

This sequence joins TRBV28 and TRBJ2-7, with TRBD1 matching 7 bases. J lost 6 bases, V lost 1 base, and 9 bases had no gene match. This CDR3 has 15 residues. Germline assignment: CDR1 MDHEN and CDR2 SYDVKM. CDR3 nucleotide sequence: TGTGCCAGCAGTTTATTTAGACAGGGCCCTCGCGAGCAGTACGTC. Translating gives CASSLFRQGPREQYV.

The V gene is TRBV11-1, the J gene TRBJ1-1, with 7 bases fitting TRBD1. J gave up 1 base and V 4 bases, and 6 bases lay outside the gene matches. Germline V CDR1 and CDR2: SGHAT, FQDESV (reference sequence). The CDR3 has 15 amino acids. The CDR3 protein is CASSSERDRNTEAFF. The CDR3 nucleotides are TGTGCCAGCAGCTCGGAACGGGACAGGAACACTGAAGCTTTCTTT.

This clone was seen just once. The chain employs TRBV4-3 and TRBJ1-1; the D is unclear. Germline CDR1 and CDR2: LGHNA and YSLEER. This CDR3 spans 15 amino acids. V lost 0 bases and J lost 10, with 18 bases in between. CDR3 nucleotide sequence: TGCGCCAGCAGCCAAGATTTGCGGGGAGCGGAGGGAGCTTTCTTT. This encodes CASSQDLRGAEGAFF.

This clone was found once. This chain uses TRBV13 with TRBJ1-1, with 7 bases matching TRBD1. The CDR3 runs to 12 residues. J was trimmed by 10 bases and V by 6 bases; bases with no gene match: 8. Germline CDR1 PRHDT, CDR2 FYEKMQ (reference sequence). This chain's CDR3 is CASSSDREGAFF. DNA for the CDR3: TGTGCCAGCAGTTCCGACAGGGAAGGAGCTTTCTTT.

This clone rates as medium-sized. The V gene is TRBV6-6, the J gene TRBJ1-1, with D possibly matching TRBD1 (5 bases). Trimming stripped 6 bases from V and 4 bases from J, with 12 bases between. This CDR3 comprises 13 residues. Germline loops: CDR1 MNHNY, CDR2 SVGAGI (reference sequence). The CDR3 DNA reads as TGTGCCAGCAGGCCAGGGCGGGTCACTGAAGCTTTCTTT. This translates into CASRPGRVTEAFF.

This sequence joins TRBV6-5 and TRBJ2-2; no reliable D call. The CDR3 has 14 residues. With 7 bases removed from V and 6 bases from J, the gap between germline ends came to 15 bases. Germline CDR1 and CDR2: MNHEY and SVGAGI. CDR3 sequence reads: CASTPGWGSGELFF. CDR3 bases: TGTGCCAGCACCCCTGGATGGGGTTCCGGGGAGCTGTTTTTT.

This clone has only one observation. The chain combines TRBV7-2 with TRBJ2-2; 11 nucleotides match TRBD2. Germline-derived CDR1 and CDR2 are SGHTA and FQGNSA. With 5 bases clipped from V and 1 base from J, the junction kept 6 bases outside the gene matches. The CDR3 contains 17 residues. The CDR3 region is CASSPWLAGGNTGELFF. CDR3 DNA: TGTGCCAGCAGCCCGTGGCTAGCGGGGGGGAACACCGGGGAGCTGTTTTTT.